These T cell receptor beta chains were read from a single sample in a study of T cell responses to AZD1222 COVID-19 vaccine. Sequencing used immunoSEQ multiplex PCR; TCRdb keeps in-frame clones, though not all of them. The table has approximately 140,000 clones, 94% seen once. The sample in question was peripheral blood, obtained on day 0 of AZD1222 vaccination. The origin of the receptors is an adult in good health. Each CDR3 is given with its conserved first and last residue. The order of the fields is CDR3 protein, D gene, J gene, clone size, V gene. D genes are given only for firm matches. Some rows have no size entry. The others give once, few or many, or a class for an expanded clone.

CDR3 protein: CASSSTGTGEAFF
D gene: NA
J gene: TRBJ1-1
clone size: NA
V gene: TRBV7-8

CDR3 protein: CASSHRFGQETQYF
D gene: NA
J gene: TRBJ2-5
clone size: NA
V gene: TRBV4-1

CDR3 protein: CASSVAAGTTDTQYF
D gene: NA
J gene: TRBJ2-3
clone size: NA
V gene: TRBV9

CDR3 protein: CASSPPGTGNEKLFF
D gene: TRBD1
J gene: TRBJ1-4
clone size: NA
V gene: TRBV5-1

CDR3 protein: CASSQVDGSTDTQYF
D gene: NA
J gene: TRBJ2-3
clone size: NA
V gene: TRBV4-2

CDR3 protein: CASSIDHGTGPFF
D gene: TRBD1
J gene: TRBJ1-1
clone size: NA
V gene: TRBV19

CDR3 protein: CAAAQGGNQPQHF
D gene: NA
J gene: TRBJ1-5
clone size: NA
V gene: TRBV6-5

CDR3 protein: CSASSGGYTDTQYF
D gene: TRBD2
J gene: TRBJ2-3
clone size: NA
V gene: TRBV20-1

CDR3 protein: CASSPRRVSGNTIYF
D gene: NA
J gene: TRBJ1-3
clone size: NA
V gene: TRBV9

CDR3 protein: CASSPDRAENTEAFF
D gene: TRBD1
J gene: TRBJ1-1
clone size: NA
V gene: TRBV7-9

CDR3 protein: CASSQDGFSNYGYTF
D gene: NA
J gene: TRBJ1-2
clone size: NA
V gene: TRBV3-1/TRBV3-2

CDR3 protein: CASSLNRAPYYGYTF
D gene: NA
J gene: TRBJ1-2
clone size: NA
V gene: TRBV28

CDR3 protein: CASRISFSGNTIYF
D gene: NA
J gene: TRBJ1-3
clone size: NA
V gene: TRBV6-5

CDR3 protein: CASSLSLLETQYF
D gene: NA
J gene: TRBJ2-5
clone size: NA
V gene: TRBV28

CDR3 protein: CASSPDGLGADTQYF
D gene: NA
J gene: TRBJ2-3
clone size: NA
V gene: TRBV5-1

CDR3 protein: CASSLMRNTEAFF
D gene: NA
J gene: TRBJ1-1
clone size: NA
V gene: TRBV7-3

CDR3 protein: CASSLSGQGNNSPLHF
D gene: TRBD1
J gene: TRBJ1-6
clone size: NA
V gene: TRBV7-9

CDR3 protein: CASRRTAATNTGELFF
D gene: NA
J gene: TRBJ2-2
clone size: NA
V gene: TRBV7-3

CDR3 protein: CASTLSPIANYGYTF
D gene: NA
J gene: TRBJ1-2
clone size: NA
V gene: TRBV27

CDR3 protein: CATSRDAGPYNEQFF
D gene: NA
J gene: TRBJ2-1
clone size: NA
V gene: TRBV15

CDR3 protein: CASCISSNEKLFF
D gene: NA
J gene: TRBJ1-4
clone size: once
V gene: TRBV6-5

CDR3 protein: CASTRARRGQPQHF
D gene: NA
J gene: TRBJ1-5
clone size: NA
V gene: TRBV19

CDR3 protein: CASSPGGSNQPQHF
D gene: NA
J gene: TRBJ1-5
clone size: NA
V gene: TRBV14

CDR3 protein: CAISETSGRSTDTQYF
D gene: TRBD2
J gene: TRBJ2-3
clone size: NA
V gene: TRBV10-3

CDR3 protein: CASSIQGGTNEKLFF
D gene: NA
J gene: TRBJ1-4
clone size: NA
V gene: TRBV5-1

CDR3 protein: CASRRQGAGGYTF
D gene: TRBD1
J gene: TRBJ1-2
clone size: once
V gene: TRBV12-3/TRBV12-4

CDR3 protein: CASSLYLHLSSYNSPLHF
D gene: NA
J gene: TRBJ1-6
clone size: NA
V gene: TRBV4-3

CDR3 protein: CASSWTGDQPQHF
D gene: NA
J gene: TRBJ1-5
clone size: NA
V gene: TRBV7-2

CDR3 protein: CASSLGGQSNEKLFF
D gene: NA
J gene: TRBJ1-4
clone size: NA
V gene: TRBV5-1

CDR3 protein: CASSPGQGLGTDTQYF
D gene: TRBD1
J gene: TRBJ2-3
clone size: NA
V gene: TRBV7-8

CDR3 protein: CASSLMDGGGYTF
D gene: NA
J gene: TRBJ1-2
clone size: NA
V gene: TRBV5-4

CDR3 protein: CASSLGGTGGTNEQFF
D gene: TRBD1
J gene: TRBJ2-1
clone size: NA
V gene: TRBV5-4

CDR3 protein: CASSLGLAGNTIYF
D gene: NA
J gene: TRBJ1-3
clone size: NA
V gene: TRBV11-3

CDR3 protein: CASSQDLDETVFSGNTIYF
D gene: NA
J gene: TRBJ1-3
clone size: NA
V gene: TRBV4-1

CDR3 protein: CASRMTGPAGGYTF
D gene: NA
J gene: TRBJ1-2
clone size: NA
V gene: TRBV27

CDR3 protein: CASSLGVAGLHGELFF
D gene: NA
J gene: TRBJ2-2
clone size: NA
V gene: TRBV5-4

CDR3 protein: CASRTGTGSNSPLHF
D gene: TRBD1
J gene: TRBJ1-6
clone size: NA
V gene: TRBV6-5

CDR3 protein: CANRLENTGELFF
D gene: NA
J gene: TRBJ2-2
clone size: once
V gene: TRBV7-8

CDR3 protein: CASSRAGPLGNEQFF
D gene: NA
J gene: TRBJ2-1
clone size: NA
V gene: TRBV27

CDR3 protein: CASSLGSSSPYKPQHF
D gene: NA
J gene: TRBJ1-5
clone size: NA
V gene: TRBV7-2

CDR3 protein: CASKGRAGNQPQHF
D gene: NA
J gene: TRBJ1-5
clone size: NA
V gene: TRBV2

CDR3 protein: CATSTGENTEAFF
D gene: NA
J gene: TRBJ1-1
clone size: NA
V gene: TRBV18